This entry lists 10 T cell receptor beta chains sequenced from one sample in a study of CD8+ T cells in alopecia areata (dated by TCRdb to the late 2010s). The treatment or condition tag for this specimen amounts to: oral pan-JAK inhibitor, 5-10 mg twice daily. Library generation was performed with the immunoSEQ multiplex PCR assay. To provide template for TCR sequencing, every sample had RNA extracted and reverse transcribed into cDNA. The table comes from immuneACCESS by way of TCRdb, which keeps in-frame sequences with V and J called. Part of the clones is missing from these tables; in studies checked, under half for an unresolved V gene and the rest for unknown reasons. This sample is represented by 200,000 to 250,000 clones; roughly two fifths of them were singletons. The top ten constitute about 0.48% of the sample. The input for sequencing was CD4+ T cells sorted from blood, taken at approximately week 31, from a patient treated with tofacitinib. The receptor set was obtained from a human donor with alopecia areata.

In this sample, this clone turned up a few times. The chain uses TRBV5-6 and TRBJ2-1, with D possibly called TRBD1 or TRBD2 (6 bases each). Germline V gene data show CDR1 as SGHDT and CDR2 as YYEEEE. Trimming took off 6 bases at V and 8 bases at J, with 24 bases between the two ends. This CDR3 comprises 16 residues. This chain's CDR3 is CASTFYFGGRVDEQFF. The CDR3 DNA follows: TGTGCCAGCACCTTTTACTTCGGGGGCCGCGTCGATGAGCAGTTCTTC.

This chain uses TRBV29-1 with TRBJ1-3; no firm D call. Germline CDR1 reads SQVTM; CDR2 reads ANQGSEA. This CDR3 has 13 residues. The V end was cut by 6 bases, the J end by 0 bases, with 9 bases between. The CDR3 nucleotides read TGCAGCGTCTTGATACGCTCTGGAAACACCATATATTTT. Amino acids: CSVLIRSGNTIYF.

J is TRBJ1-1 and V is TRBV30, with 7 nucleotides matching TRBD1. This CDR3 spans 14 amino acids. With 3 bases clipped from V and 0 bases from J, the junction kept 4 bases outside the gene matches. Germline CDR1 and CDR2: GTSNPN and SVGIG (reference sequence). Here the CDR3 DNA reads TGTGCCTGGAGCCTGACAGGGATGAACACTGAAGCTTTCTTT. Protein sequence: CAWSLTGMNTEAFF. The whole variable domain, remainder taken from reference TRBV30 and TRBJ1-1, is SQTIHQWPATLVQPVGSPLSLECTVEGTSNPNLYWYRQAAGRGLQLLFYSVGIGQISSEVPQNLSASRPQDRQFILSSKKLLLSDSGFYLCAWSLTGMNTEAFFGQGTRLTVV.

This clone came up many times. CDR3: CASSSLSGAYNEQFF. DNA for the CDR3: TGTGCCAGCAGTTCTTTAAGCGGGGCGTACAATGAGCAGTTCTTC. This sequence joins TRBV6-6 and TRBJ2-1, with 7 bases that match TRBD2. Trimming at V came to 4 bases and at J to 4 bases, leaving 7 bases not matched to a gene. The CDR3 contains 15 residues. Germline V gives CDR1 MNHNY, CDR2 SVGAGI (reference sequence).

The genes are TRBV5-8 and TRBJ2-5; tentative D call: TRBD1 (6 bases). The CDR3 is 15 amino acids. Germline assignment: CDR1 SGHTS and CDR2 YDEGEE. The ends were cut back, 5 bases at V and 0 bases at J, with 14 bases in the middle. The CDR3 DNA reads TGTGCCAGCAGTACTGGACAGTCGTACCAAGAGACCCAGTACTTC. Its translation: CASSTGQSYQETQYF. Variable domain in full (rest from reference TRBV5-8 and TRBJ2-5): EAGVTQSPTHLIKTRGQQATLRCSPISGHTSVYWYQQALGLGLQFLLWYDEGEERNRGNFPPRFSGRQFPNYSSELNVNALELEDSALYLCASSTGQSYQETQYFGPGTRLLVL.

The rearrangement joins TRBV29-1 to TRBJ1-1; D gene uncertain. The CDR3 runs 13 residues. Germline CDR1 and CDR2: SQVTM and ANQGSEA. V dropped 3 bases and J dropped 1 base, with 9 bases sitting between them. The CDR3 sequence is CSVEPLRNTEAFF. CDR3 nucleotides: TGCAGCGTTGAGCCACTTAGGAACACTGAAGCTTTCTTT.

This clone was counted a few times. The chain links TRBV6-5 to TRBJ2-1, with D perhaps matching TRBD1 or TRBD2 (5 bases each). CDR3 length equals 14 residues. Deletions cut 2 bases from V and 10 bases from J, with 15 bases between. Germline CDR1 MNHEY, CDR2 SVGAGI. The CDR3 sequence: CASSYARGFEEQFF. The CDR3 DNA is TGTGCCAGCAGTTACGCACGGGGCTTTGAGGAGCAGTTCTTC.

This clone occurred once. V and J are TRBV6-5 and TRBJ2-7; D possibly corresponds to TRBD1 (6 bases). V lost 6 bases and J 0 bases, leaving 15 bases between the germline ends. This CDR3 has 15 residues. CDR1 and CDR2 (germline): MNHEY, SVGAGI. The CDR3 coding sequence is TGTGCCAGCAGCCTGGGACACTTCACCTCCTACGAGCAGTACTTC. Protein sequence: CASSLGHFTSYEQYF.

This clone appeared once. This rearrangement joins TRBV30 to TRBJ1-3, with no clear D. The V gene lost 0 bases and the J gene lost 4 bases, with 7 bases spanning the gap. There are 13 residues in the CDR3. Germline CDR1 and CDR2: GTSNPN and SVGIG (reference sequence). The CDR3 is CAWSVSTGNTIYF. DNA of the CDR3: TGTGCCTGGAGTGTTAGTACCGGAAACACCATATATTTT.

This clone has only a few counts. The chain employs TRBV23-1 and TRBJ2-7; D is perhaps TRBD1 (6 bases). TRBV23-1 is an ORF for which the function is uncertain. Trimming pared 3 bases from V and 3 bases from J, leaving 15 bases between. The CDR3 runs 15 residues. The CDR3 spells CASSHPKGHSYEQYF. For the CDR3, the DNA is TGCGCCAGCAGTCACCCCAAGGGACACAGCTACGAGCAGTACTTC.